This TCR beta chain was captured in a study of blood T cell repertoires in COVID-19 (dated by TCRdb to about 2020). Study-level background: Collaborator samples came from the United States, Italy and Spain and covered acute and convalescent phases of COVID-19. The prospective study material was composed of cDNA or gDNA derived from T cells, B-cell-depleted T cells, or PBMCs. Subjects who had been exposed to COVID-19, were actively infected with it, or had recovered from it provided the deeply sampled blood TCRbeta repertoires that made up the dataset. A freely available public database, intended as a resource for researchers studying the immune response to SARS-CoV-2, is where the repertoires were released. The samples were drawn from two sources: the first 160 participants of the ongoing ImmuneRACE study, and 1,000 to 1,500 subjects contributed by 6 global collaborators. Nearly every sample came with metadata listing a de-identified subject ID, COVID-19 status, age in years and sex. HLA class I and class II types, where available, came from metadata supplied by the sample provider rather than from assay-based typing. What the research found in general, with its limitations: The quantity of clinical and demographic metadata differed by source and by participant and was supplied without curation.

Collaborating institutions collected whole blood in K2EDTA tubes following their own protocols. For TCRbeta analysis, collaborators shipped samples as frozen whole blood, isolated PBMCs, or DNA extracted from either of those sample types. Notes on this clone: There is no known antigen for this receptor. No base quality information exists; no much larger clone differs at one position.

The CDR3 numbers 15 residues from cysteine through phenylalanine. Only the CDR3 part of the read is kept: 45 bases, read in frame from the first base. V loses 1 base, J loses 1 base, and the germline ends lie 10 bases apart. The germline V gene specifies SNHLY as CDR1 and FYNNEI as CDR2. The immunoSEQ Assay, a bias-controlled multiplex PCR, was used to amplify TCRbeta CDR3 regions from genomic DNA. As for the original processing: Nucleated cell counts per sample were estimated from amplification of reference gene primers within the assay. Sequence reads were collapsed and filtered to measure the absolute abundance of every unique TCRbeta CDR3 rearrangement. For each sample, productive Simpson clonality was calculated by taking the square root of Simpson's diversity index across productive rearrangements. TCRdb took this table from immuneACCESS and kept in-frame rearrangements with V and J called. Such tables lack part of the clones; where checked against another copy, unresolved V genes explain under half of the gap, and the rest is unexplained. V and J calls plus clone size are reproduced from that table; the DNA served to infer D and trimming. This sample holds about 70,000 clones; 87% were observed only once. The ten largest make up roughly a tenth of the sample.

The clonotype was recovered from a young woman with acute or convalescent COVID-19. The rearrangement joined TRBV2 to TRBJ1-1, with TRBD1 perhaps the D gene, on 5 matching bases. Sequencing was done on a sample of peripheral blood. At the DNA level, the sequence is TGTGCCAGCAGTGAAGGGGGGGGTAGGAACACTGAAGCTTTCTTT. This encodes CASSEGGGRNTEAFF.